What follows describes a single T cell receptor beta chain. Cohort 3 donors counted as recovered after two negative PCRs, clearance, or resolved symptoms. The sample belongs to a study of blood T cell repertoires in COVID-19. The assay was immunoSEQ multiplex PCR, and TCRdb's table has in-frame clones only and misses some. The table records 400,000 to 500,000 clones, 70% to 90% of them present only once. The V segment lost 5 bases and the J segment 2 bases; nucleotides outside the gene matches: 7. CDR3 length: 14 residues. In germline, CDR1 is SQVTM, CDR2 ANQGSEA. The source is a middle-aged woman who had recovered from COVID-19. The sequenced sample was PBMCs or T cells enriched from blood (not recorded which). The rearrangement joins TRBV29-1 to TRBJ2-7; 9 nucleotides line up with TRBD1. CDR3 in DNA: TGCAGCGTTTATGGGACAGGGACCCCCTACGAGCAGTACTTC. Translated: CSVYGTGTPYEQYF.